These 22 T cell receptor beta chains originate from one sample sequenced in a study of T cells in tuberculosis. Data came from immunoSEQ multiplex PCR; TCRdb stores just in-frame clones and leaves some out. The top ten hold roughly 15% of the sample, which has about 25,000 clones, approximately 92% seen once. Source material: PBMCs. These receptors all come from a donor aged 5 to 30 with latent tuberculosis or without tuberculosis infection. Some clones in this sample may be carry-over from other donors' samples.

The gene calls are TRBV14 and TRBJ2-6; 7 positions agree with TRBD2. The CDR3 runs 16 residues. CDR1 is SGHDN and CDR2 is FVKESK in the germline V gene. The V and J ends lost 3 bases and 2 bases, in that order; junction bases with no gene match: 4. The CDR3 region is CASSHRAGAGANVLTF. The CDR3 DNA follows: TGTGCCAGCAGCCACCGGGCGGGGGCTGGGGCCAACGTCCTGACTTTC.

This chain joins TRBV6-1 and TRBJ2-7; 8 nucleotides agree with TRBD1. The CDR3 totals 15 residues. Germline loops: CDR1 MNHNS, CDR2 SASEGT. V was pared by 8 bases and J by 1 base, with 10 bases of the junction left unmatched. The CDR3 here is CASAFDRGQSYEQYF. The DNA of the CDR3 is TGTGCCAGCGCATTTGACAGGGGACAGTCCTACGAGCAGTACTTC.

The CDR3 DNA follows: TGTGCCAGCAGCTTATCCACAGGGGGCGGAGGTGAAGCTTTCTTT. Protein: CASSLSTGGGGEAFF. The rearrangement joins TRBV7-2 to TRBJ1-1; 9 positions agree with TRBD1. Germline values: CDR1 SGHTA, CDR2 FQGNSA. The V and J ends lost 2 bases and 7 bases, in that order; junction bases with no gene match: 8. This CDR3 is built from 15 residues. Supplemented by reference TRBV7-2 and TRBJ1-1, the full variable domain reads GAGVSQSPSNKVTEKGKDVELRCDPISGHTALYWYRQSLGQGLEFLIYFQGNSAPDKSGLPSDRFSAERTGGSVSTLTIQRTQQEDSAVYLCASSLSTGGGGEAFFGQGTRLTVV.

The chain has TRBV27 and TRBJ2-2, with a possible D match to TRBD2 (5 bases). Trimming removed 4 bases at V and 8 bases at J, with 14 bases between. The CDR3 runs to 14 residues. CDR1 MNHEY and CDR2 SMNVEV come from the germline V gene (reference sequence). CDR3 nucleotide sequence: TGTGCCAGCAGTTCCTATCGGACTGGTGGGGAGCTGTTTTTT. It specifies CASSSYRTGGELFF.

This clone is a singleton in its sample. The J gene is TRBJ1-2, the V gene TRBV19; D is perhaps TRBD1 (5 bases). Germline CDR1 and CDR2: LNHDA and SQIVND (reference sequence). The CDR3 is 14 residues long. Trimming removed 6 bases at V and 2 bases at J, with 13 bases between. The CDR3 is CASSPRGVNYGYTF. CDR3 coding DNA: TGTGCCAGTAGCCCGCGGGGCGTCAACTATGGCTACACCTTC. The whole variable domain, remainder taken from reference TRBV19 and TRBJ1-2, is DGGITQSPKYLFRKEGQNVTLSCEQNLNHDAMYWYRQDPGQGLRLIYYSQIVNDFQKGDIAEGYSVSREKKESFPLTVTSAQKNPTAFYLCASSPRGVNYGYTFGSGTRLTVV.

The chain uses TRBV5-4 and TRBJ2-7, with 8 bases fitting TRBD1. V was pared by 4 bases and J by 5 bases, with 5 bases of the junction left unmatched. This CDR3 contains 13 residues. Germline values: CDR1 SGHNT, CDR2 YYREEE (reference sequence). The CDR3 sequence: CASSIDRGHEQYF. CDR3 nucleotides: TGTGCCAGCAGCATAGACAGGGGCCACGAGCAGTACTTC. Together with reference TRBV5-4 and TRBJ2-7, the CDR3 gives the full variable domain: ETGVTQSPTHLIKTRGQQVTLRCSSQSGHNTVSWYQQALGQGPQFIFQYYREEENGRGNFPPRFSGLQFPNYSSELNVNALELDDSALYLCASSIDRGHEQYFGPGTRLTVT.

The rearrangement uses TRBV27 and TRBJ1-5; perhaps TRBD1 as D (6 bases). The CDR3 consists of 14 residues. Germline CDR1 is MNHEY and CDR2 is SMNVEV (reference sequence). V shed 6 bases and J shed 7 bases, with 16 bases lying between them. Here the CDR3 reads CASRTGFSGQPQHF. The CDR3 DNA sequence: TGTGCCAGCAGAACAGGGTTTTCGGGCCAGCCCCAGCATTTT.

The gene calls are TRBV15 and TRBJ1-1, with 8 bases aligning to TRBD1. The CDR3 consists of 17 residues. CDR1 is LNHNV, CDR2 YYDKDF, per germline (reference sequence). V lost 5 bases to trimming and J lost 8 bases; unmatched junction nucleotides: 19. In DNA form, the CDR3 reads TGTGCCACCAGCCCTCACCCAACGGACAGGGTGGGTTCGGAAGCTTTCTTT. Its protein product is CATSPHPTDRVGSEAFF.

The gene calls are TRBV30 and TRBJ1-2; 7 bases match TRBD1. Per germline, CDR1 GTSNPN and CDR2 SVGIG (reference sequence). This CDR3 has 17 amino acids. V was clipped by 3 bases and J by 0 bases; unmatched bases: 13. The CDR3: CAWRRNRGTVTNYGYTF. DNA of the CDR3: TGTGCCTGGAGACGCAACCGGGGGACAGTGACTAACTATGGCTACACCTTC.

CDR3 amino acids: CASSLGLMNTEAFF. CDR3 nucleotides: TGTGCCAGCAGTTTAGGGCTTATGAACACTGAAGCTTTCTTT. The rearrangement links TRBV27 to TRBJ1-1; D unresolved. The CDR3 is 14 amino acids. Germline V gene lookup returns CDR1 MNHEY and CDR2 SMNVEV (reference sequence). With 2 bases removed from V and 0 bases from J, the gap between germline ends came to 7 bases.

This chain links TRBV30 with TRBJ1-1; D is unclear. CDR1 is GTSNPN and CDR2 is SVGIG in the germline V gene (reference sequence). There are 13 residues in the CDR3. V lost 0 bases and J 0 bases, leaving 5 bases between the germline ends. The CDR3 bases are TGTGCCTGGAGTGTACAGATGAACACTGAAGCTTTCTTT. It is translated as CAWSVQMNTEAFF. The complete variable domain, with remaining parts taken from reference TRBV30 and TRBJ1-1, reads SQTIHQWPATLVQPVGSPLSLECTVEGTSNPNLYWYRQAAGRGLQLLFYSVGIGQISSEVPQNLSASRPQDRQFILSSKKLLLSDSGFYLCAWSVQMNTEAFFGQGTRLTVV.

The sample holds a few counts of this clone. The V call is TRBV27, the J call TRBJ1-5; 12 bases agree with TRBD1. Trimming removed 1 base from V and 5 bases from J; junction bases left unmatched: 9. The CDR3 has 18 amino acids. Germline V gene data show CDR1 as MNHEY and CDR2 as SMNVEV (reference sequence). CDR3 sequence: CASSLFTGTGGLDQPQHF. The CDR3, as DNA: TGTGCCAGCAGTTTATTCACCGGGACAGGGGGCCTCGATCAGCCCCAGCATTTT.

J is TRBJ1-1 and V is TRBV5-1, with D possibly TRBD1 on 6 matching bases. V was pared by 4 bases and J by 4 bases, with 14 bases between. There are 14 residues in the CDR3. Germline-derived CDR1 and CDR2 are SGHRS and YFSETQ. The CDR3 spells CASSPRQQGTEAFF. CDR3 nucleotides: TGCGCCAGCAGCCCGCGTCAACAGGGCACTGAAGCTTTCTTT.

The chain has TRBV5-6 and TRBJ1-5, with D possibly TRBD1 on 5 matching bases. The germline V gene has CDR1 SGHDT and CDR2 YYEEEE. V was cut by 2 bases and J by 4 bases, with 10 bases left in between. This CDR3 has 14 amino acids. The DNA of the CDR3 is TGTGCCAGCAGCTTATTCCGGGGGAATCAGCCCCAGCATTTT. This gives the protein CASSLFRGNQPQHF.

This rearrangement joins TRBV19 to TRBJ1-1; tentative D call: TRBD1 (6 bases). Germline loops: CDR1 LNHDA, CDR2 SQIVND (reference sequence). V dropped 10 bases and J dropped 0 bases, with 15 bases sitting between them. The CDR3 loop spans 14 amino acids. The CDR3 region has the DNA TGTGCCACCACACAGGGCGTGGTGAACACTGAAGCTTTCTTT. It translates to CATTQGVVNTEAFF. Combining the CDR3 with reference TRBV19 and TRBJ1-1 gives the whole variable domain DGGITQSPKYLFRKEGQNVTLSCEQNLNHDAMYWYRQDPGQGLRLIYYSQIVNDFQKGDIAEGYSVSREKKESFPLTVTSAQKNPTAFYLCATTQGVVNTEAFFGQGTRLTVV.

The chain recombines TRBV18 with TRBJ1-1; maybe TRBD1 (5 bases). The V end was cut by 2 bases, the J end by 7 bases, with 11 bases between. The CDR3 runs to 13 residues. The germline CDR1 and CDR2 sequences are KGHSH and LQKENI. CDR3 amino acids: CASSPWQGVEAFF. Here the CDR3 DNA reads TGTGCCAGCTCACCATGGCAGGGCGTTGAAGCTTTCTTT.

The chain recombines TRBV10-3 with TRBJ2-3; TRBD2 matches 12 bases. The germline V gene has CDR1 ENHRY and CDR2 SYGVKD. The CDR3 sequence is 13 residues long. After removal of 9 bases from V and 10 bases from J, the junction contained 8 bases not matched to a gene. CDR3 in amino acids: CAMTSGRRIPQYF. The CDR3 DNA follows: TGTGCCATGACTAGCGGGAGACGGATACCGCAGTATTTT.

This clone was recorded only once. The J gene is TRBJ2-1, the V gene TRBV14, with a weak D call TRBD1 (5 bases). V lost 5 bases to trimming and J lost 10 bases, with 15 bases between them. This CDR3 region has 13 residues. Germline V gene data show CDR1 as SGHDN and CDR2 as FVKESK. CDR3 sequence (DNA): TGTGCCAGCAGCGTCAAGGGGTGGGGCGAGCAGTTCTTC. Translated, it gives CASSVKGWGEQFF.

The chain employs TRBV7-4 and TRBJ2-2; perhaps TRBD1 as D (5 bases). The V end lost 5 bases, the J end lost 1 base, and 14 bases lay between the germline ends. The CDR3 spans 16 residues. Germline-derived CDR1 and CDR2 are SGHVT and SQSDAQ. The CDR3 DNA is TGTGCCAGCAGCAATAAATTTCAGGGGAACACCGGGGAGCTGTTTTTT. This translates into CASSNKFQGNTGELFF. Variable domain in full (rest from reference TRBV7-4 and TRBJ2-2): GAGVSQSPRYKVAKRGRDVALRCDSISGHVTLYWYRQTLGQGSEVLTYSQSDAQRDKSGRPSGRFSAERPERSVSTLKIQRTEQGDSAVYLCASSNKFQGNTGELFFGEGSRLTVL.

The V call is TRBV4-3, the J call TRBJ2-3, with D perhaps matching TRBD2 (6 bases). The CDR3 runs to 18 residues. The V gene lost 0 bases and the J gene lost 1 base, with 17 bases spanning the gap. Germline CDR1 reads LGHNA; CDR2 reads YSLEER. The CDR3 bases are TGCGCCAGCAGCCAAGATCAAGTATTAGCGGACGGCACAGATACGCAGTATTTT. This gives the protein CASSQDQVLADGTDTQYF.

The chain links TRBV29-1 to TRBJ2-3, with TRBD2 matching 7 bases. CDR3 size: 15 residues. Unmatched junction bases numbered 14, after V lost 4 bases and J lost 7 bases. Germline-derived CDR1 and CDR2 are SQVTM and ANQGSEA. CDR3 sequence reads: CSVGEGGLSGYTQYF. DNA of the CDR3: TGCAGCGTTGGGGAGGGAGGACTCTCAGGATATACGCAGTATTTT.

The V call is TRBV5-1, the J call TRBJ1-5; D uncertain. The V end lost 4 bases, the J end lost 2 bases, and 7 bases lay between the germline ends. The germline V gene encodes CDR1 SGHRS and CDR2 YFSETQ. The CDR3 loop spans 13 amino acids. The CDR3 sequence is CASSATGNQPQHF. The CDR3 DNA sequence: TGCGCCAGCAGCGCAACAGGCAATCAGCCCCAGCATTTT.